This T cell receptor beta chain was documented in a study of PD-L1 blockade in urothelial cancer. Method: immunoSEQ multiplex PCR; TCRdb's copy keeps in-frame clones and lacks some. The sample lists 60,000 or so clones, around 81% occurring once. This sample's time point: pretreatment peripheral blood. The sequence derives from an older man with urothelial cancer. This specimen consisted of PBMCs, obtained around atezolizumab (anti-PD-L1) treatment.

In nucleotides, the CDR3 is TGTGCCTGGGGGGGACAGGGGGGGAACACTGAAGCTTTCTTT. As protein: CAWGGQGGNTEAFF. The chain uses TRBV30 and TRBJ1-1, with 11 nucleotides matching TRBD1. J lost 1 base, V lost 5 bases, and 3 bases had no gene match. This CDR3 has 14 residues. Germline loops: CDR1 GTSNPN, CDR2 SVGIG (reference sequence).